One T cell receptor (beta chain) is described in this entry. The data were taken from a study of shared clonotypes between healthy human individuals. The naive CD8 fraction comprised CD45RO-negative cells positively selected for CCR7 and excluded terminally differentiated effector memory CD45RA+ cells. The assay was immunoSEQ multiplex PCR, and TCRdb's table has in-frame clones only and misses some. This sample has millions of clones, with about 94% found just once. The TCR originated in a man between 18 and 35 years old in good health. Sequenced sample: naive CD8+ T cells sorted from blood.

The CDR3 region is CASGSVGGMNTEAFF. CDR3 nucleotide sequence: TGTGCCAGCGGCTCCGTTGGGGGCATGAACACTGAAGCTTTCTTT. The rearrangement links TRBV5-8 to TRBJ1-1; tentative D call: TRBD1 (6 bases). Germline V gene data show CDR1 as SGHTS and CDR2 as YDEGEE. Deletions cut 7 bases from V and 0 bases from J, with 16 bases between. The CDR3 sequence is 15 residues long.